The sequence of this TCR beta chain was determined in a study of blood T cell repertoires in COVID-19. Study as a whole: Material from acute and convalescent COVID-19 was sourced from the United States, Italy and Spain. PBMCs, B-cell-depleted T cells, or T cells were the source of the cDNA or gDNA that made up the material.

This CDR3 is 15 amino acids long. Looked up from germline, CDR1 is SGHTS and CDR2 is YDEGEE. V shed 0 bases and J 7 bases; nucleotides not matched to a gene: 6. Original processing notes: Using reference gene primer amplification, nucleated cell counts were estimated. The protocol was immunoSEQ multiplex PCR, while the TCRdb copy is restricted to in-frame clones and leaves out a portion. The V and J calls and the clone size are those of that table, but D and trimming were determined from the DNA. The table has 200,000 to 250,000 clones, 80% to 85% seen once. The sequenced sample consisted of peripheral blood. The chain combines TRBV5-8 with TRBJ1-5; 8 bases fit TRBD1. The sequence derives from a man younger than 45 with active or convalescent COVID-19. The CDR3 sequence is CASSLAGQGRQPQHF. Written as DNA, the CDR3 is TGTGCCAGCAGCTTGGCAGGACAGGGTCGCCAGCCCCAGCATTTT. Together with reference TRBV5-8 and TRBJ1-5, the CDR3 gives the full variable domain: EAGVTQSPTHLIKTRGQQATLRCSPISGHTSVYWYQQALGLGLQFLLWYDEGEERNRGNFPPRFSGRQFPNYSSELNVNALELEDSALYLCASSLAGQGRQPQHFGDGTRLSIL.